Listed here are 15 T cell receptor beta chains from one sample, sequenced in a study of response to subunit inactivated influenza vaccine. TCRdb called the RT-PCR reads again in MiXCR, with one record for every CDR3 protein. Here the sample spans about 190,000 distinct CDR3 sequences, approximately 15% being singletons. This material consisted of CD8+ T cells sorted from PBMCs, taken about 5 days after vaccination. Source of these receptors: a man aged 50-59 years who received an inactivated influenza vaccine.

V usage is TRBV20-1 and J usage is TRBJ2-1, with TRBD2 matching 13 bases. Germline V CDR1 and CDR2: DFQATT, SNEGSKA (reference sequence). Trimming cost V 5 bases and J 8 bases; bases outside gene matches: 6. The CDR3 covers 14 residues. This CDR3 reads CSAGTSGAAYEQFF. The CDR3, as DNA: TGCAGTGCTGGGACTAGCGGGGCGGCGTATGAGCAGTTCTTC.

The CDR3 sequence is CSATPPGYSNQPQHF. For the CDR3, the DNA is TGCAGTGCTACCCCGCCGGGATATAGCAATCAGCCCCAGCATTTT. This rearrangement joins TRBV20-1 to TRBJ1-5; D unresolved. The ends were cut back, 4 bases at V and 0 bases at J, with 13 bases in the middle. The CDR3 runs to 15 residues. The germline gives CDR1 DFQATT, CDR2 SNEGSKA (reference sequence).

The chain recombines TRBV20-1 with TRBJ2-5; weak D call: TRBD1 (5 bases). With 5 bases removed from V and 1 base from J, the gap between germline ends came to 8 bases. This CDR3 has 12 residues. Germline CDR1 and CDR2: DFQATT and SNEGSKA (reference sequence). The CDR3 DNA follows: TGCAGTGCTCCCGACAGCCAAGAGACCCAGTACTTC. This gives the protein CSAPDSQETQYF.

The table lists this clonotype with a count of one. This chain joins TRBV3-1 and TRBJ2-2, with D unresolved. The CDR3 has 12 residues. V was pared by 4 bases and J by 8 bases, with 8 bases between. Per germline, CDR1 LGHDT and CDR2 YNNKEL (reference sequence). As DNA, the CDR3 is TGTGCCAGCAGCCTCACCCGGGGGGAGCTGTTTTTT. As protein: CASSLTRGELFF.

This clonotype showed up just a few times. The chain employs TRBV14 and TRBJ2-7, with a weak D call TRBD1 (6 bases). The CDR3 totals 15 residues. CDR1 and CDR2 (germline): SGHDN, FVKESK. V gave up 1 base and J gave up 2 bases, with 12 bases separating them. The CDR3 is CASSQVSGAPYEQYF. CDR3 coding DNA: TGTGCCAGCAGCCAAGTATCAGGGGCTCCCTACGAGCAGTACTTC. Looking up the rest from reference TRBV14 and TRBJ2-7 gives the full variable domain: EAGVTQFPSHSVIEKGQTVTLRCDPISGHDNLYWYRRVMGKEIKFLLHFVKESKQDESGMPNNRFLAERTGGTYSTLKVQPAELEDSGVYFCASSQVSGAPYEQYFGPGTRLTVT.

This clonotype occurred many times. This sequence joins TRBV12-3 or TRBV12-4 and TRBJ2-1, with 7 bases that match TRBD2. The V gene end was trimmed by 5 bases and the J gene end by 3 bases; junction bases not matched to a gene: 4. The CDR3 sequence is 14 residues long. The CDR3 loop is CASSLWTSYNEQFF. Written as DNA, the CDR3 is TGTGCCAGCAGTCTCTGGACTAGCTACAATGAGCAGTTCTTC.

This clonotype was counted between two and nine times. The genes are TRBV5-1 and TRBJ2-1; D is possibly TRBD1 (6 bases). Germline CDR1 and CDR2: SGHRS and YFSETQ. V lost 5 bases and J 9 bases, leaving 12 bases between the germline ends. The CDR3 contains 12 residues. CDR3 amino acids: CASRTTGSEQFF. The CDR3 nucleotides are TGCGCCAGCAGGACTACAGGGAGTGAGCAGTTCTTC.

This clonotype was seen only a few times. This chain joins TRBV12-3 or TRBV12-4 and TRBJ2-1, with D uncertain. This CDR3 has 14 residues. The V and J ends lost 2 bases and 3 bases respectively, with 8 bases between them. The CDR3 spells CASSLSISYNEQFF. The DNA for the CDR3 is TGTGCCAGCAGTTTATCAATTAGCTACAATGAGCAGTTCTTC.

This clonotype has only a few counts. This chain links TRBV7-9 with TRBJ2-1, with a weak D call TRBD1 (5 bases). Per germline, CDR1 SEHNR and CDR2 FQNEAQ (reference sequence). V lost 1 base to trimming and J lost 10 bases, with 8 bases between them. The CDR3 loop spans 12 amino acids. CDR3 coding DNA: TGTGCCAGCAGCTTAGAGACAGAAGAGCAGTTCTTC. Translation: CASSLETEEQFF.

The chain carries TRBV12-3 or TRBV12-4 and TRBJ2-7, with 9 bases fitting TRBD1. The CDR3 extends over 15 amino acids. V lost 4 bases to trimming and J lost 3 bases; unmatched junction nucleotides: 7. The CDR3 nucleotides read TGTGCCAGCAGTTACCTCGGGACAGGGAGCTACGAGCAGTACTTC. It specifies CASSYLGTGSYEQYF.

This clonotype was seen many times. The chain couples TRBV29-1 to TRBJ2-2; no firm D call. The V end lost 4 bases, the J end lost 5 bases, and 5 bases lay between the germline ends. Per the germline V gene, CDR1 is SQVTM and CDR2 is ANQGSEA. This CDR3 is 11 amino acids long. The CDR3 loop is CSVVGTGELFF. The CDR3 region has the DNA TGCAGCGTTGTTGGGACCGGGGAGCTGTTTTTT.

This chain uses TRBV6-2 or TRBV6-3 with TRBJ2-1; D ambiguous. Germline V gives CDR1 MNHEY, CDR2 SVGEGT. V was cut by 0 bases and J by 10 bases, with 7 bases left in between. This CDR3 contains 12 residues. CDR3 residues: CASSYSRWEQFF. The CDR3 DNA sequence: TGTGCCAGCAGTTACTCGCGGTGGGAGCAGTTCTTC.

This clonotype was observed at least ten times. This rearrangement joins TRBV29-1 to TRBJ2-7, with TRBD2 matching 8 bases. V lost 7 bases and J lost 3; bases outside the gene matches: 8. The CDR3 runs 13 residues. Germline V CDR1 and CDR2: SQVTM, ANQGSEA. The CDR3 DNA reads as TGCAGCGCCGAAGCGGGAGACCTCTACGAGCAGTACTTC. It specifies CSAEAGDLYEQYF.

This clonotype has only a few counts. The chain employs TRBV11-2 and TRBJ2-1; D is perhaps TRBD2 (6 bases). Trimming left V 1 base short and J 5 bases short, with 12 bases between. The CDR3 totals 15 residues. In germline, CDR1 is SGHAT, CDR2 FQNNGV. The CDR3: CASSLVFGGDNEQFF. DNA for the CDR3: TGTGCCAGCAGCTTAGTATTTGGAGGGGACAATGAGCAGTTCTTC.

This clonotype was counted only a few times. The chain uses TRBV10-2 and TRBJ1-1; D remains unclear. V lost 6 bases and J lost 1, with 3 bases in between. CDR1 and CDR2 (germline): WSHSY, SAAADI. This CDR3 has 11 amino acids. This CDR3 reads CASRGNTEAFF. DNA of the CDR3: TGCGCCAGCAGGGGGAACACTGAAGCTTTCTTT.